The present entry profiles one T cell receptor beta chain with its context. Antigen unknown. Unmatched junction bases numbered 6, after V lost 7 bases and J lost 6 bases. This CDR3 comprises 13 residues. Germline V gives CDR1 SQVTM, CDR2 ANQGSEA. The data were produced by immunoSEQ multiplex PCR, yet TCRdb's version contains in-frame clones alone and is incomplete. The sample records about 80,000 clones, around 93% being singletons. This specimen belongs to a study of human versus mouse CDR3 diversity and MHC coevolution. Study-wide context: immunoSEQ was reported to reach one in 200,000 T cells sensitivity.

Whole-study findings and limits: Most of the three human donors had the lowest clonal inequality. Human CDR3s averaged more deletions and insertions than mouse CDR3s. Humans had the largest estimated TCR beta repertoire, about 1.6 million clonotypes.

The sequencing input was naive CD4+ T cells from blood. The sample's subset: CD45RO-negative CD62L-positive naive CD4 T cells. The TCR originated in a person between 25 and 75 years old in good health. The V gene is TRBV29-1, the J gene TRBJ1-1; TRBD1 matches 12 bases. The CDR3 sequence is CSGRDRGLSEAFF. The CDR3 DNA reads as TGCAGCGGACGGGACAGGGGGCTTTCTGAAGCTTTCTTT.